The clone carrying this T cell receptor (beta chain) was counted between two and nine times. Produced via immunoSEQ multiplex PCR; TCRdb's table is partial and in-frame only. The table shows nearly 1 million clones, with around three quarters occurring only once. The entry originates in a study of shared clonotypes between healthy human individuals. Germline V gene data show CDR1 as SGHDN and CDR2 as FVKESK. The CDR3 covers 17 residues. V gave up 1 base and J gave up 3 bases, with 16 bases separating them. What was sequenced was memory CD4+ T cells sorted from blood. The subset denotes: CD45RA-negative fraction. V is TRBV14 and J is TRBJ2-1; perhaps TRBD2 as D (6 bases). This clonotype was obtained from a man younger than 35 in good health. The CDR3 bases are TGTGCCAGCAGCCAAGGGAGACGGGCGGGGATCTACAATGAGCAGTTCTTC. It codes for CASSQGRRAGIYNEQFF. The full variable domain, rest sourced from reference TRBV14 and TRBJ2-1, is EAGVTQFPSHSVIEKGQTVTLRCDPISGHDNLYWYRRVMGKEIKFLLHFVKESKQDESGMPNNRFLAERTGGTYSTLKVQPAELEDSGVYFCASSQGRRAGIYNEQFFGPGTRLTVL.